This T cell receptor beta chain was sequenced in a study of CD8+CD57+ T cells in acquired aplastic anemia. CD8+CD57+ cell expansion had been shown by flow cytometry in patients chosen for sequencing. When blood sampling took place, the patients had received no therapy. Genomic DNA was employed as the template in profiling TCR beta VDJ and CDR3. TCRdb processed the reads anew with MiXCR; each CDR3 protein has one entry. This table has under 200,000 distinct CDR3 sequences, roughly 43% appearing once. This clonotype was seen just once. Its antigen is not known. Study observations and caveats: In CD8+ cells, Simpson's diversity showed no significant difference between patients and controls. Patients and controls shared roughly 28 CD8+ CDR3 sequences, which appeared highly expressed in patients and within their immunodominant clones.

CDR1 is LNHDA and CDR2 is SQIVND in the germline V gene (reference sequence). CDR3 length: 12 residues. Trimming took off 2 bases at V and 8 bases at J, with 9 bases between the two ends. Input material: sorted CD4+, CD8+, or CD8+CD57+ T cells (not recorded which) from PBMCs. This sequence was found in a human donor with aplastic anemia. This sequence joins TRBV19 and TRBJ1-2; D is ambiguous. The CDR3, as DNA: TGTGCCAGTAGTATAAGTCCCCAGGGCTACACCTTC. Amino acid sequence: CASSISPQGYTF.